This TCR beta chain was recovered during a study of cytotoxic CD8 clonotypes in ibrutinib-treated CLL (TCRdb year 2021). Broadly, across the study: In this cohort, more than 14 patients were treatment-naive and about a dozen were relapsed/refractory, while around 17 had unmutated IGHV. Response samples were obtained after a median of roughly eleven months of treatment, with a range of about 6 to 40 months. Of the 85 to 90 participants in the trial, 25 to 30 had longitudinal samples available. Every sample from remission and from progressive disease was obtained while the patients were still on ibrutinib. On average, each sample yielded 255,043 productive templates and around 98,000 productive rearrangements. Cryopreserved peripheral blood mononuclear cells were obtained prior to treatment, at the time of response, and at either disease progression or sustained remission. Responses were partial in some 24 patients and complete in 2; after median around 66 months follow-up, roughly 14 stayed in remission and about twelve progressed. The study at large found these results: Baseline clonality exceeded that of age-matched healthy donors and correlated strongly with circulating CD8+ T-cell counts. Sampling times were not matched between patients in sustained remission and patients whose disease was progressing, and lymph node repertoires were not examined. Public clonotypes were rare and either contracted or stayed stable during treatment, and the rise in clonality at ibrutinib response reflected the expansion of private clonotypes. Clonality increased at ibrutinib response, stayed stable in sustained remission, and fell back toward baseline at progression.

This clone came up a few times. No cognate antigen has been identified for it. There are no base qualities to consult, and no much larger clone falls within one base. Reading the label with the study, this specimen's time point is: eleven to twelve months on ibrutinib. For TCR beta library preparation, approximately 1.9 micrograms of genomic DNA was extracted from cryopreserved PBMCs. Longitudinal blood samples from CLL patients on ibrutinib monotherapy were analyzed using high-throughput TCR beta sequencing. The patients took part in an open-label, single-center phase 2 trial of ibrutinib monotherapy. Each clonotype received, on average, approximately 9.9x coverage in deep resolution sequencing performed on a MiSeq, where the target depth lay between 1 in 1 million and 1 in 200,000 T cells. The immunoSEQ hsTCRB Kit was used to generate TCR beta libraries. The authors processed their data as follows. Data were analyzed with ImmunoSEQ Data Assistant and ImmunoSEQ Analyzer, with V, D and J genes assigned per IMGT definitions. Clonality, with values ranging from 0 to 1, was calculated as one minus the normalized Shannon entropy of productive rearrangement frequencies. Only overrepresented clonotypes making up at least 0.05% of each patient's repertoire were included in the public clonotype analysis. Approximately 14 age-matched healthy donor repertoires from immuneACCESS served as clonality controls. TCRdb took over this immuneACCESS table, retaining in-frame rearrangements with V and J assigned. Such tables are incomplete; in checked studies, under half of the missing clones stem from an unresolved V gene, and the remainder is unexplained. V, J and clone size are taken as reported in that table, and D and trimming were inferred from the DNA itself. The sample profile shows 110,000 to 150,000 clones; roughly 77% of them were found once. Of the sample, around 30% falls within the top ten clones.

Sample: PBMCs, taken after 12 months of ibrutinib treatment. The TCR was taken from a human donor with chronic lymphocytic leukemia.

Read as DNA, the sequence is TGTGCCAGCAGCCCCCGATCCGTAGCAGGGGGAGACTATGGCTACACCTTC. Its amino acids are CASSPRSVAGGDYGYTF. Rearrangement joined TRBV4-2 to TRBJ1-2, with 7 bases matching TRBD1. Clipping removes 4 bases from V and 3 bases from J, with 14 as the unmatched junction base count. Per the germline V gene, LGHNA is the CDR1 and YNFKEQ is the CDR2. The CDR3 runs 17 residues from the cysteine to the phenylalanine. The sequence is cut down to CDR3 DNA, 51 bases in frame from base 1.